This T cell receptor (beta chain) stems from a study of T cells after posttransplantation cyclophosphamide. Study-level points and caveats: After PTCy, TRB diversity resembled that of CNI/methotrexate controls. Later post-transplant blood repertoires were often dominated by donor CD8+ memory clones. Skin or GI-infiltrating T cells shared few TRB sequences with blood.

Germline lookup yields CDR1 KGHSH and CDR2 LQKENI. The length of the CDR3 is 16 residues. V was clipped by 4 bases and J by 6 bases; unmatched bases: 11. This clone was recorded only once. Its matching antigen is unknown. Treatment was busulfan-fludarabine conditioning, a marrow graft, and cyclophosphamide on days +3 and +4. The method was immunoSEQ multiplex PCR; TCRdb's version includes in-frame clones alone and lacks a portion of them. The sample has 16,000 or so clones; 92% are singletons. The chain uses TRBV18 and TRBJ2-1; 8 bases match TRBD2. The sequence was collected from a male patient between 60 and 69 years old who received an allogeneic stem cell transplant from a related donor and was CMV-positive. Some T cells may be graft donor cells. This specimen consisted of CD4+ T cells sorted from blood, obtained after allogeneic stem cell transplant with posttransplant cyclophosphamide. The CDR3 DNA is TGTGCCAGCTCACTGATGCATGGCGGGGGGCCCAATGAGCAGTTCTTC. Translated: CASSLMHGGGPNEQFF.